The 5 T cell receptor beta chains below all came from one sample that was sequenced in a study of cytomegalovirus exposure and HLA in healthy donors (dated by TCRdb to about 2017). The library was generated by the immunoSEQ multiplex PCR assay. For the multiplex PCR, a mixture combining 60 forward primers for TCR Vbeta segments and 13 reverse primers for TCR Jbeta segments was used. Not all clones reach the TCRdb copy of this immuneACCESS table, which keeps in-frame sequences only. Checked studies attribute under half of the gap to unresolved V genes and leave the rest unexplained. This sample holds about 97,000 clones; less than 80% were observed only once. The ten largest clones add up to around 4% of the sample. Sequenced: PBMCs. All receptors come from a man aged 35-49 years in good health and CMV-seronegative.

The J gene is TRBJ2-7, the V gene TRBV9, with D possibly being TRBD1 (7 bases). CDR3 length: 15 residues. The V gene's germline CDR1 is SGDLS and CDR2 YYNGEE. V was pared by 4 bases and J by 0 bases, with 14 bases between. The CDR3 DNA sequence: TGTGCCAGCAGCAAGGGGGCGGGGAGCTCCTACGAGCAGTACGTC. Protein sequence: CASSKGAGSSYEQYV.

There are a few counts of this clone. The chain joins TRBV6-1 to TRBJ2-3, with 9 positions matching TRBD2. Per the germline V gene, CDR1 is MNHNS and CDR2 is SASEGT. J gave up 14 bases and V 5 bases, and 8 bases lay outside the gene matches. The CDR3 length is 12 residues. CDR3 nucleotide sequence: TGTGCCAGCAGTCGTCTCGGGACTAGCTTGTATTTT. It is translated as CASSRLGTSLYF.

This clone was seen a single time. The chain joins TRBV6-5 to TRBJ1-1; D possibly corresponds to TRBD1 (5 bases). The V end lost 5 bases, the J end lost 6 bases, and 13 bases lay between the germline ends. In germline, CDR1 is MNHEY, CDR2 SVGAGI. The CDR3 loop spans 13 amino acids. The CDR3 loop reads CASSPPWDSEAFF. The DNA of the CDR3 is TGTGCCAGCAGTCCCCCGTGGGACTCTGAAGCTTTCTTT.

V is TRBV30 and J is TRBJ1-5; D perhaps matches TRBD1 (5 bases). Germline lookup yields CDR1 GTSNPN and CDR2 SVGIG (reference sequence). Trimming cost V 0 bases and J 5 bases, with 8 bases left between them. The CDR3 contains 13 residues. The CDR3 loop is CAWSVQDDQPQHF. The DNA of the CDR3 is TGTGCCTGGAGTGTACAGGACGATCAGCCCCAGCATTTT.

This rearrangement joins TRBV11-2 to TRBJ1-1; D is uncertain. Trimming removed 4 bases from V and 0 bases from J, with 6 bases in between. This CDR3 is 13 amino acids long. Germline V lookup: CDR1 SGHAT, CDR2 FQNNGV. CDR3 nucleotide sequence: TGTGCCAGCAGCTCTTTAATGAACACTGAAGCTTTCTTT. This translates into CASSSLMNTEAFF.